This is a list of T cell receptor beta chains from one sample in a study of CD4 T cells in relation to SARS-CoV-2 and coronaviruses. The antigens for these receptors are not known. Only in-frame clones appear in the TCRdb table, and some are missing; sequencing was by immunoSEQ multiplex PCR. The sample records roughly 30,000 clones, roughly 78% being singletons. The sequenced sample was CD4+ T cells from PBMCs, cultured in vitro. These receptors were taken from a human donor in good health. The CDR3 runs from the conserved cysteine through the conserved F or W. The D gene is left open where the match is weak. Part of the rows lack a size; the others show once, few, many or a class for expanded clones.

TRBD2	TRBV5-6	few	TRBJ2-1	CASSTVAGGSYNEQFF	TGTGCCAGCAGCACTGTAGCGGGGGGAAGCTACAATGAGCAGTTCTTC
TRBD1	TRBV29-1	.	TRBJ2-3	CSLRGQGAADTQYF	TGCAGCTTGCGAGGTCAGGGGGCAGCAGATACGCAGTATTTT
.	TRBV5-6	.	TRBJ1-2	CASSLQGRIGYTF	TGTGCCAGCAGCCTACAGGGAAGAATAGGCTACACCTTC
TRBD2	TRBV18	.	TRBJ2-2	CASSPKPLAGNTGELFF	TGTGCCAGCTCACCAAAGCCCCTAGCGGGGAACACCGGGGAGCTGTTTTTT
TRBD1	TRBV7-9	once	TRBJ1-2	CASSLGDRNYGYTF	TGTGCCAGCAGCTTAGGGGACAGGAACTATGGCTACACCTTC
.	TRBV21-1	.	TRBJ1-2	CASIATGAANYGYTF	TGTGCCAGCATCGCTACGGGGGCGGCTAACTATGGCTACACCTTC
TRBD1	TRBV7-9	.	TRBJ2-2	CASSLAQGANTGELFF	TGTGCCAGCAGCTTAGCCCAGGGGGCGAACACCGGGGAGCTGTTTTTT
TRBD1	TRBV13	.	TRBJ2-7	CASRGTGINEQYF	TGTGCCAGCAGGGGGACAGGGATAAACGAGCAGTACTTC
TRBD1	TRBV3-1/TRBV3-2	.	TRBJ2-3	CASSQDRVLWDRDTDTQYF	TGTGCCAGCAGCCAAGATCGAGTTTTATGGGACAGGGACACAGATACGCAGTATTTT
.	TRBV21-1	few	TRBJ2-1	CASSKTIHRTIYNEQFF	TGTGCCAGCAGCAAGACTATACACAGGACGATATACAATGAGCAGTTCTTC
.	TRBV7-9	.	TRBJ1-4	CASSPLGRGANEKLFF	TGTGCCAGCAGCCCCCTGGGTCGGGGGGCTAATGAAAAACTGTTTTTT
TRBD1	TRBV7-2	.	TRBJ1-1	CASSLGQSPTEAFF	TGTGCCAGCAGCTTGGGACAGTCCCCCACTGAAGCTTTCTTT
.	TRBV7-2	.	TRBJ1-2	CASSPINRGYTF	TGTGCCAGCAGCCCTATAAACCGGGGCTACACCTTC
.	TRBV2	few	TRBJ2-1	CASSVRMGIEQFF	TGTGCCAGCAGTGTAAGAATGGGCATTGAGCAGTTCTTC
TRBD2	TRBV7-3	.	TRBJ2-2	CASSLMGSGRGNTGELFF	TGTGCCAGCAGCTTAATGGGTAGCGGGAGGGGCAACACCGGGGAGCTGTTTTTT
.	TRBV19	.	TRBJ1-5	CASSMEGGPNQPQHF	TGTGCCAGTAGTATGGAAGGAGGTCCGAATCAGCCCCAGCATTTT
.	TRBV7-8	.	TRBJ2-5	CASSRGVGQETQYF	TGTGCCAGCAGCCGAGGGGTGGGTCAAGAGACCCAGTACTTC
TRBD1	TRBV7-3	.	TRBJ2-1	CASSWSGQGGEQFF	TGTGCCAGCAGCTGGTCAGGACAGGGGGGTGAGCAGTTCTTC
.	TRBV19	.	TRBJ2-6	CASSQVGPPSGANVLTF	TGTGCCAGTAGTCAGGTAGGTCCCCCATCTGGGGCCAACGTCCTGACTTTC
TRBD1	TRBV19	.	TRBJ1-1	CASSPLNRGRAMNTEAFF	TGTGCCAGTAGTCCCTTAAACAGGGGGCGTGCGATGAACACTGAAGCTTTCTTT
TRBD1	TRBV10-1	.	TRBJ2-3	CASRERGHTQYF	TGCGCCAGCAGGGAGAGGGGGCATACGCAGTATTTT
.	TRBV3-1/TRBV3-2	.	TRBJ1-1	CASSRAGLSTEAFF	TGTGCCAGCAGCCGAGCAGGGTTGAGCACTGAAGCTTTCTTT
.	TRBV3-1/TRBV3-2	.	TRBJ1-4	CASSLTQRGKLFF	TGTGCCAGCAGCCTAACCCAACGGGGAAAACTGTTTTTT
TRBD1	TRBV7-9	.	TRBJ2-2	CASRTGTGVWGELFF	TGTGCCAGCAGAACCGGGACAGGGGTCTGGGGGGAGCTGTTTTTT
.	TRBV6-5	once	TRBJ2-1	CASRQMSYNEQFF	TGTGCCAGCAGACAGATGTCCTACAATGAGCAGTTCTTC
.	TRBV6-4	few	TRBJ2-3	CASSGAGGTDTQYF	TGTGCCAGCAGTGGTGCAGGGGGCACAGATACGCAGTATTTT
.	TRBV5-6	medium-sized	TRBJ1-3	CASSWGSSGNTIYF	TGTGCCAGCAGCTGGGGGAGCTCTGGAAACACCATATATTTT
.	TRBV27	.	TRBJ2-4	CASSPGIENIQYF	TGTGCCAGCAGCCCTGGGATCGAAAACATTCAGTACTTC
TRBD1	TRBV3-1/TRBV3-2	.	TRBJ1-6	CASSLLDRGHHSPLHF	TGTGCCAGCAGCCTCTTGGACAGGGGGCATCATTCACCCCTCCACTTT
TRBD1	TRBV18	once	TRBJ2-1	CASSSRTGAEQFF	TGTGCCAGCTCATCCAGGACAGGCGCCGAGCAGTTCTTC
.	TRBV4-1	few	TRBJ1-3	CASSQSPQSTNTIYF	TGCGCCAGCAGCCAATCCCCCCAGAGTACGAACACCATATATTTT
.	TRBV6-5	.	TRBJ1-2	CASSYSRTAVPYTF	TGTGCCAGCAGTTACTCCAGGACAGCCGTCCCCTACACCTTC
TRBD1	TRBV27	few	TRBJ1-5	CASRPTGGVTHF	TGTGCCAGCAGACCGACAGGGGGGGTTACGCATTTT
TRBD1	TRBV6-6	once	TRBJ2-5	CASSLGQPETQYF	TGTGCCAGCAGTTTGGGACAGCCGGAGACCCAGTACTTC
TRBD2	TRBV7-8	.	TRBJ2-3	CASSLGTTSFWTDTQYF	TGTGCCAGCAGCTTAGGCACGACTAGCTTTTGGACAGATACGCAGTATTTT
TRBD2	TRBV9	.	TRBJ2-1	CASSVGVFGTRINEQFF	TGTGCCAGCAGCGTAGGCGTTTTCGGGACTAGAATCAATGAGCAGTTCTTC
.	TRBV3-1/TRBV3-2	.	TRBJ1-2	CASSQGTRGGYTF	TGTGCCAGCAGCCAAGGGACCCGGGGTGGCTACACCTTC
.	TRBV18	.	TRBJ2-5	CASSPSERKETQYF	TGTGCCAGCTCACCATCCGAACGGAAAGAGACCCAGTACTTC
.	TRBV7-9	.	TRBJ2-1	CASSLEGRLYEQFF	TGTGCCAGCAGCTTAGAGGGTCGACTCTATGAGCAGTTCTTC
.	TRBV10-2	.	TRBJ1-1	CASSGGAGEAFF	TGCGCCAGCAGTGGAGGGGCCGGTGAAGCTTTCTTT
TRBD2	TRBV5-4	.	TRBJ2-3	CASRYSGGSTDTQYF	TGTGCCAGCAGATATAGCGGGGGGAGCACAGATACGCAGTATTTT
TRBD1	TRBV10-3	.	TRBJ1-4	CAISEPGQGVKLFF	TGTGCCATCAGTGAACCGGGACAGGGGGTAAAACTGTTTTTT
.	TRBV3-1/TRBV3-2	.	TRBJ2-3	CASSQGPGSSTDTQYF	TGTGCCAGCAGCCAGGGCCCGGGTTCTAGCACAGATACGCAGTATTTT
.	TRBV7-9	few	TRBJ1-5	CASSVSGTRDSGQPQHF	TGTGCCAGCAGCGTCTCCGGGACAAGGGACTCGGGCCAGCCCCAGCATTTT
.	TRBV11-2	.	TRBJ2-5	CASSGMGLSQETQYF	TGTGCCAGCAGCGGGATGGGGCTTAGCCAAGAGACCCAGTACTTC
TRBD1	TRBV18	few	TRBJ1-2	CASSTGQGYGYTF	TGTGCCAGCTCAACCGGACAGGGCTATGGCTACACCTTC
TRBD1	TRBV7-9	few	TRBJ2-7	CASSTDRGGPYEQYF	TGTGCCAGCAGCACCGACAGGGGGGGACCCTACGAGCAGTACTTC
.	TRBV6-4	.	TRBJ2-6	CASWSGHSGANVLTF	TGTGCCAGCTGGAGCGGACACTCTGGGGCCAACGTCCTGACTTTC
TRBD2	TRBV4-2	.	TRBJ2-3	CASSQGASGSFTDTQYF	TGTGCCAGCAGCCAAGGGGCTAGCGGGAGCTTCACAGATACGCAGTATTTT
TRBD1	TRBV7-6	once	TRBJ1-3	CASSLDTGAGNTIYF	TGTGCCAGCAGCTTAGATACAGGGGCTGGAAACACCATATATTTT
.	TRBV6-2/TRBV6-3	.	TRBJ2-5	CASSGEGTQYF	TGTGCCAGCAGTGGTGAAGGGACCCAGTACTTC
.	TRBV6-2/TRBV6-3	.	TRBJ2-3	CASSPNTDTQYF	TGTGCCAGCAGCCCTAACACAGATACGCAGTATTTT
.	TRBV30	.	TRBJ1-1	CAWSRTGFHTEAFF	TGTGCCTGGAGCCGAACAGGGTTCCACACTGAAGCTTTCTTT
.	TRBV13	.	TRBJ2-2	CASSLSFWARGNTGELFF	TGTGCCAGCAGCTTAAGTTTTTGGGCCCGGGGGAACACCGGGGAGCTGTTTTTT